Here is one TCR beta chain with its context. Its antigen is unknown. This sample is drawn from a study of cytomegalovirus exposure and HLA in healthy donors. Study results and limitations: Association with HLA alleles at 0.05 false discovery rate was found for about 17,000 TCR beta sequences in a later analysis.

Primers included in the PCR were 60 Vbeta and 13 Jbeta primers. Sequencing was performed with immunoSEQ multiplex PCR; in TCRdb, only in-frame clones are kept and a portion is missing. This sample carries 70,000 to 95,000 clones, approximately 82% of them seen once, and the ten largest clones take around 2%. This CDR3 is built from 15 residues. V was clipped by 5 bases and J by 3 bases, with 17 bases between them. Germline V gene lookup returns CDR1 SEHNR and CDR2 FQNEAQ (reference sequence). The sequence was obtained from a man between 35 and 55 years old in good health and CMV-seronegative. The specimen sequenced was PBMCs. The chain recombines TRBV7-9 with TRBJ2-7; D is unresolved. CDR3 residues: CASSPQSPGYYEQYF. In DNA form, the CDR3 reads TGTGCCAGCAGCCCCCAAAGCCCAGGATACTACGAGCAGTACTTC. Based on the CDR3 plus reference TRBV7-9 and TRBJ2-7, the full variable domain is DTGVSQNPRHKITKRGQNVTFRCDPISEHNRLYWYRQTLGQGPEFLTYFQNEAQLEKSRLLSDRFSAERPKGSFSTLEIQRTEQGDSAMYLCASSPQSPGYYEQYFGPGTRLTVT.